This is a list of T cell receptor beta chains from one sample in a study of blood T cell repertoires in COVID-19. The table came from immunoSEQ multiplex PCR; TCRdb's copy has only in-frame clones and leaves some out. This sample has 150,000 or so clones; about three quarters occur once, and the top ten carry roughly 1.5%. The sequencing input was peripheral blood. The source of these receptors is a man older than 75 with acute or convalescent COVID-19. Each CDR3 is given with its conserved first and last residue. D genes are given only for firm matches. Clone size is not always given. Where it is, it says once, few, many or a class for expanded clones.

size	D	V	J	DNA	CDR3
-	TRBD1	TRBV13	TRBJ1-2	TGTGCCAGCAGCTATATAGACAGGGCGGGTGGCTACACCTTC	CASSYIDRAGGYTF
-	TRBD2	TRBV28	TRBJ2-3	TGTGCCAGCAGCCCCAGGCCGGGACTAGCGGGGGGAACCAGCACAGATACGCAGTATTTT	CASSPRPGLAGGTSTDTQYF
few	TRBD1	TRBV18	TRBJ1-1	TGTGCCAGCTCACGCGGGACAGGTGAAGCTTTCTTT	CASSRGTGEAFF
-	-	TRBV7-6	TRBJ2-1	TGTGCCAGCAGCTTAGCGTCAAGGACTAGAGGGGGTGAGCAGTTCTTC	CASSLASRTRGGEQFF
once	TRBD2	TRBV11-2	TRBJ2-1	TGTGCCAGCAGCTTAAGAGCGGGGGCTTACAATGAGCAGTTCTTC	CASSLRAGAYNEQFF
-	-	TRBV19	TRBJ2-3	TGTGCCAGTTCCCACAGGGGGGGAGATACGCAGTATTTT	CASSHRGGDTQYF
-	-	TRBV19	TRBJ1-3	TGTGCCAGCGAACAGCATTCTGGAAACACCATATATTTT	CASEQHSGNTIYF
-	TRBD1	TRBV4-2	TRBJ2-2	TGTGCCAGCAGCCAGGGACAGGGGAACACCGGGGAGCTGTTTTTT	CASSQGQGNTGELFF
-	-	TRBV25-1	TRBJ2-5	TGTGCCAGCAGTCCCCGTTGGCAATCCGAGACCCAGTACTTC	CASSPRWQSETQYF
-	TRBD2	TRBV5-4	TRBJ2-5	TGTGCCAGCAGCTCGGGAGGCGGTAAAGAGACCCAGTACTTC	CASSSGGGKETQYF
-	-	TRBV2	TRBJ1-3	TGTGCCAGCCCCGGGGTGTCAGGAAACACCATATATTTT	CASPGVSGNTIYF
-	TRBD1	TRBV6-5	TRBJ1-2	TGTGCCAGCACCATGACAGGGGGCAATGGCTACACCTTC	CASTMTGGNGYTF
-	TRBD2	TRBV11-2	TRBJ2-3	TGTGCCAGCAGCGGGACTAGCGGGTCGAGCACAGATACGCAGTATTTT	CASSGTSGSSTDTQYF
-	TRBD1	TRBV6-6	TRBJ2-7	TGTGCCAGCAGAGCGTCCGGGACAGACAGCTACGAGCAGTACTTC	CASRASGTDSYEQYF
-	TRBD1	TRBV6-5	TRBJ2-7	TGTGCCAGCAGTACCGGGACAGAAGGCTACGAGCAGTACTTC	CASSTGTEGYEQYF
-	-	TRBV28	TRBJ2-7	TGTGCCATTGCCCCTACGGTTACCTACGAGCAGTACTTC	CAIAPTVTYEQYF
-	-	TRBV5-1	TRBJ1-5	TGCGCCAGCAGCTTGGGGGACACGGGCAATCAGCCCCAGCATTTT	CASSLGDTGNQPQHF
-	-	TRBV9	TRBJ2-2	TGTGCCAGCAGCGTTACGGGGAACACCGGGGAGCTGTTTTTT	CASSVTGNTGELFF
-	TRBD1	TRBV5-6	TRBJ1-6	TGTGCCAGCAGTTGGGGTACAGGGGGCTCCCTCCCCCTCCACTTT	CASSWGTGGSLPLHF
few	-	TRBV7-2	TRBJ2-7	TGTGCCAGCAGCTTCCGACATGGATCCTACGAGCAGTACTTC	CASSFRHGSYEQYF
many	-	TRBV7-8	TRBJ1-2	TGTGCCAGCAGCCGAGAAGCGACAGCCGACTATGGCTACACCTTC	CASSREATADYGYTF
few	TRBD1	TRBV19	TRBJ1-5	TGTGCCAGTAGTCCCCAACAGGGGGGTCAGCCCCAGCATTTT	CASSPQQGGQPQHF
few	-	TRBV5-5	TRBJ1-5	TGTGCCAGCAGATGGACATCGGCCAGTCAGCCCCAGCATTTT	CASRWTSASQPQHF
-	-	TRBV27	TRBJ2-7	TGTGCCAGCAGTTTATGGGGCAGCTCCTACGAGCAGTACTTC	CASSLWGSSYEQYF
once	-	TRBV18	TRBJ2-1	TGTGCCAGCTCACGAGACAGCGACAATGAGCAGTTCTTC	CASSRDSDNEQFF
-	-	TRBV19	TRBJ1-2	TGTGCCAGTAGTATCTCGGACAGACGGCCGAGTTCCTATGGCTACACCTTC	CASSISDRRPSSYGYTF
-	-	TRBV3-1/TRBV3-2	TRBJ1-1	TGTGCCAGCAGCCAAGCAGGCAGGGGGAACACTGAAGCTTTCTTT	CASSQAGRGNTEAFF
once	-	TRBV18	TRBJ1-5	TGTGCCAGCTCACTTGGGGGGGACAATCAGCCCCAGCATTTT	CASSLGGDNQPQHF
-	-	TRBV7-9	TRBJ2-3	TGTGCCAGCAGCTTGACGGGTAATACGCAGTATTTT	CASSLTGNTQYF
-	-	TRBV2	TRBJ1-4	TGTGCCAGCAGAGCAAACCTCGGTAATGAAAAACTGTTTTTT	CASRANLGNEKLFF
-	-	TRBV6-5	TRBJ2-4	TGTGCCAGCAGGGTACTAGGGAACATTCAGTACTTC	CASRVLGNIQYF
-	TRBD2	TRBV6-1	TRBJ2-5	TGTGCCAGCAGTGATCTGGGGGGGACCAGAGAGACCCAGTACTTC	CASSDLGGTRETQYF
-	-	TRBV7-2	TRBJ1-2	TGTGCCAGCAGTACCAGGTCCCTCTCCGCTGGCTACACCTTC	CASSTRSLSAGYTF
-	-	TRBV5-1	TRBJ2-3	TGCGCCAGCAGCTTGGCAGGGGTAGGGACAGATACGCAGTATTTT	CASSLAGVGTDTQYF
few	-	TRBV11-2	TRBJ1-4	TGTGCCAGCAGCTTATTCTCGACAGATTCTGAAAAACTGTTTTTT	CASSLFSTDSEKLFF
-	-	TRBV29-1	TRBJ2-2	TGCAGCGTTCAGAGGGACACCGGGGAGCTGTTTTTT	CSVQRDTGELFF
-	TRBD1	TRBV11-1	TRBJ2-5	TGTGCCAGCAGCTTGAGGACAGGGGCAGAGACCCAGTACTTC	CASSLRTGAETQYF
-	TRBD1	TRBV7-6	TRBJ1-2	TGTGCCAGCAGCTCTAGTGTGTGGCGGCAGGGGGCTAAGGATGGCTACACCTTC	CASSSSVWRQGAKDGYTF
-	TRBD2	TRBV7-3	TRBJ2-7	TGTGCCAGCAGCTTCGGGGGATCGGGAGGTTACGAGCAGTACTTC	CASSFGGSGGYEQYF
once	-	TRBV19	TRBJ2-7	TGTGCCAGTAGTCCTGGTAGCCACTCCTACGAGCAGTACTTC	CASSPGSHSYEQYF
-	-	TRBV18	TRBJ1-3	TGTGCCAGCTCACCAGCGATGCTCTCTGGAAACACCATATATTTT	CASSPAMLSGNTIYF
-	-	TRBV30	TRBJ2-6	TGTGCCTGGAGGGTCAAAGGGCGGGGATCTGGGGCCAACGTCCTGACTTTC	CAWRVKGRGSGANVLTF
-	TRBD1	TRBV2	TRBJ2-1	TGTGCCAGCAGCTCGGCGGGACAGGGGTACAATGAGCAGTTCTTC	CASSSAGQGYNEQFF
-	TRBD1	TRBV7-3	TRBJ1-1	TGTGCCAGCAGCCGACAGGGCCCGAACACTGAAGCTTTCTTT	CASSRQGPNTEAFF
-	-	TRBV18	TRBJ1-4	TGTGCCAGCTCACTAACAGGTTTGGGCGAAAAACTGTTTTTT	CASSLTGLGEKLFF
-	TRBD1	TRBV28	TRBJ1-4	TGTGCCAGCAGGACCCGACAGGGCCAACCAACTAATGAAAAACTGTTTTTT	CASRTRQGQPTNEKLFF
few	-	TRBV18	TRBJ2-7	TGTGCCAGCTCACCACCCAATAAGGGGCGATCCTACGAGCAGTACTTC	CASSPPNKGRSYEQYF
once	-	TRBV5-4	TRBJ1-1	TGTGCCAGCAGCGTTGACAGTAACACTGAAGCTTTCTTT	CASSVDSNTEAFF
-	TRBD2	TRBV10-1	TRBJ2-3	TGCGCCAGCAGTGAGCAACTAGCGGGGGCGGATACGCAGTATTTT	CASSEQLAGADTQYF
few	TRBD1	TRBV27	TRBJ1-2	TGTGCCAGCAGTTCTCGACAGGGAGCTAACTATGGCTACACCTTC	CASSSRQGANYGYTF
-	TRBD1	TRBV5-6	TRBJ1-5	TGTGCCAGCAGCTTACAGGGGGCCGGGCAGCCCCAGCATTTT	CASSLQGAGQPQHF
-	TRBD1	TRBV2	TRBJ1-5	TGTGCCAGCAGTATAATCCGGGACAGGGGGCAACATTTT	CASSIIRDRGQHF
-	TRBD2	TRBV18	TRBJ2-1	TGTGCCAGCTCACCAGTTCTAGCGGGTGACTTCTCCTACAATGAGCAGTTCTTC	CASSPVLAGDFSYNEQFF
-	-	TRBV11-3	TRBJ2-7	TGTGCCAGCAAATTGGACACCTACGAGCAGTACTTC	CASKLDTYEQYF
-	TRBD1	TRBV29-1	TRBJ2-2	TGCAGCACCCAGGGGGACACCGGGGAGCTGTTTTTT	CSTQGDTGELFF